One sample yielded the 14 T cell receptor beta chains listed below, sequenced in a study of blood T cell repertoires in COVID-19. Generated by immunoSEQ multiplex PCR, the TCRdb table keeps only in-frame clones and is missing some. The sample includes roughly 66,000 clones, approximately 84% of them seen just once. Sequencing used peripheral blood. These receptors came from an older woman with acute or convalescent COVID-19.

The J gene is TRBJ2-4, the V gene TRBV7-9, with TRBD2 matching 8 bases. Germline CDR1 reads SEHNR; CDR2 reads FQNEAQ (reference sequence). Unmatched junction bases numbered 1, after V lost 1 base and J lost 5 bases. The CDR3 sequence is 14 residues long. CDR3 region: CASSLELAENIQYF. CDR3 nucleotide sequence: TGTGCCAGCAGCTTAGAACTAGCGGAAAACATTCAGTACTTC.

The chain uses TRBV2 and TRBJ1-1; tentative D call: TRBD1 (5 bases). Germline CDR1 is SNHLY and CDR2 is FYNNEI. This CDR3 is 14 amino acids long. Trimming pared 6 bases from V and 0 bases from J, leaving 11 bases between. The CDR3 spells CASRKGLLNTEAFF. DNA of the CDR3: TGTGCCAGCAGGAAGGGACTCCTGAACACTGAAGCTTTCTTT. The whole variable domain, remainder taken from reference TRBV2 and TRBJ1-1, is EPEVTQTPSHQVTQMGQEVILRCVPISNHLYFYWYRQILGQKVEFLVSFYNNEISEKSEIFDDQFSVERPDGSNFTLKIRSTKLEDSAMYFCASRKGLLNTEAFFGQGTRLTVV.

This rearrangement joins TRBV5-5 to TRBJ1-4, with D perhaps matching TRBD1 (5 bases). Germline lookup yields CDR1 SGHKS and CDR2 YYEKEE (reference sequence). V was shortened by 5 bases and J by 6 bases, with 14 bases between the two germline ends. CDR3 length: 14 residues. CDR3: CASSIGQGYEKLFF. The CDR3 DNA reads TGTGCCAGCAGTATTGGCCAGGGTTATGAAAAACTGTTTTTT. Drawing the rest from reference TRBV5-5 and TRBJ1-4, the complete variable domain is DAGVTQSPTHLIKTRGQQVTLRCSPISGHKSVSWYQQVLGQGPQFIFQYYEKEERGRGNFPDRFSARQFPNYSSELNVNALLLGDSALYLCASSIGQGYEKLFFGSGTQLSVL.

This chain links TRBV5-1 with TRBJ2-3, with 9 bases fitting TRBD2. Germline values: CDR1 SGHRS, CDR2 YFSETQ. This CDR3 has 15 amino acids. Trimming removed 2 bases from V and 2 bases from J; junction bases left unmatched: 3. The CDR3 sequence: CASSFSGGNTDTQYF. The DNA of the CDR3 is TGCGCCAGCAGCTTTAGCGGGGGAAACACAGATACGCAGTATTTT.

J is TRBJ1-1 and V is TRBV11-3, with D perhaps TRBD1 (5 bases). The CDR3 has 13 residues. Germline CDR1 reads SGHNT; CDR2 reads YENEEA. The germline V and J ends were trimmed by 1 base and 3 bases, with 6 bases remaining between them. The CDR3: CASSLGGDTEAFF. The CDR3 coding sequence is TGTGCCAGCAGCTTAGGGGGGGACACTGAAGCTTTCTTT.

In its sample, this clone was seen once. The chain recombines TRBV19 with TRBJ2-3; a possible D gene is TRBD2 (5 bases). Germline V gene data show CDR1 as LNHDA and CDR2 as SQIVND (reference sequence). The V gene lost 6 bases and the J gene lost 0 bases, with 13 bases spanning the gap. This CDR3 contains 15 residues. CDR3 loop: CASSPLGVSTDTQYF. Here the CDR3 DNA reads TGTGCCAGTAGCCCCCTCGGGGTGAGCACAGATACGCAGTATTTT.

The DNA of the CDR3 is TGTGCCAGCAGCCCCTCCGGGACAGGGGGCGGCGAGCAGTTCTTC. This gives the protein CASSPSGTGGGEQFF. V and J are TRBV9 and TRBJ2-1; 12 nucleotides agree with TRBD1. After removal of 4 bases from V and 10 bases from J, the junction contained 9 bases not matched to a gene. Germline V gene sequence: CDR1 SGDLS, CDR2 YYNGEE. This CDR3 region has 15 residues.

This rearrangement joins TRBV10-1 to TRBJ1-1, with TRBD1 identical over 8 bases. The CDR3 runs to 13 residues. Germline-derived CDR1 and CDR2 are WNHNN and SYGVQD (reference sequence). V shed 6 bases and J 6 bases; nucleotides not matched to a gene: 6. The CDR3 region is CASRGQGVSEAFF. Written as DNA, the CDR3 is TGCGCCAGCAGAGGACAGGGCGTCTCTGAAGCTTTCTTT.

The chain carries TRBV7-3 and TRBJ2-2; TRBD1 matches 9 bases. The V gene end was trimmed by 4 bases and the J gene end by 5 bases; junction bases not matched to a gene: 5. The length of the CDR3 is 15 residues. Per germline, CDR1 SGHTA and CDR2 FQGTGA. DNA of the CDR3: TGTGCCAGCAGCTCCGGGACAGGGCGAACCGGGGAGCTGTTTTTT. Translated: CASSSGTGRTGELFF.

In this sample, this clone turned up a few times. This chain joins TRBV19 and TRBJ1-1; D ambiguous. Germline V gives CDR1 LNHDA, CDR2 SQIVND (reference sequence). The V and J ends lost 6 bases and 4 bases respectively, with 12 bases between them. This CDR3 spans 13 amino acids. The CDR3 DNA sequence: TGTGCCAGTAGGCCTGGGCTGGGCACTGAAGCTTTCTTT. This encodes CASRPGLGTEAFF. Variable domain in full (rest from reference TRBV19 and TRBJ1-1): DGGITQSPKYLFRKEGQNVTLSCEQNLNHDAMYWYRQDPGQGLRLIYYSQIVNDFQKGDIAEGYSVSREKKESFPLTVTSAQKNPTAFYLCASRPGLGTEAFFGQGTRLTVV.

The gene calls are TRBV9 and TRBJ1-1; TRBD1 might be the D (6 bases). The CDR3 extends over 17 amino acids. Trimming took off 0 bases at V and 3 bases at J, with 18 bases between the two ends. Germline V gene lookup returns CDR1 SGDLS and CDR2 YYNGEE. CDR3 amino acids: CASSVGAGAASDTEAFF. CDR3 DNA sequence: TGTGCCAGCAGCGTAGGGGCAGGGGCCGCCTCGGACACTGAAGCTTTCTTT.

DNA for the CDR3: TGTGCCAGCAGCCAGGCCAGGTCCAATCAGCCCCAGCATTTT. It codes for CASSQARSNQPQHF. The gene calls are TRBV3-1 (or the pseudogene TRBV3-2) and TRBJ1-5; no clear D gene. Per germline, CDR1 LGHDT and CDR2 YNNKEL (reference sequence). The CDR3 loop spans 14 amino acids. With 3 bases removed from V and 3 bases from J, the gap between germline ends came to 9 bases.

V is TRBV21-1 and J is TRBJ2-6; TRBD2 is taken as the D call from the table, unchecked against the DNA. TRBV21-1 is a known pseudogene. CDR3 length: 16 amino acids. The CDR3 nucleotides read TGTGCCAGCAGCAAACTGAGGAATGCGGGGGCCAACGTCCTGACTTTC. It yields the protein CASSKLRNAGANVLTF.

The table lists this clone with a few counts. The chain uses TRBV10-3 and TRBJ1-2; D is unresolved. CDR1 is ENHRY and CDR2 is SYGVKD in the germline V gene. This CDR3 spans 13 amino acids. V shed 6 bases and J shed 2 bases, with 10 bases lying between them. The CDR3 bases are TGTGCCATCAGCCATTCTAGGAACTATGGCTACACCTTC. Translated, it gives CAISHSRNYGYTF.